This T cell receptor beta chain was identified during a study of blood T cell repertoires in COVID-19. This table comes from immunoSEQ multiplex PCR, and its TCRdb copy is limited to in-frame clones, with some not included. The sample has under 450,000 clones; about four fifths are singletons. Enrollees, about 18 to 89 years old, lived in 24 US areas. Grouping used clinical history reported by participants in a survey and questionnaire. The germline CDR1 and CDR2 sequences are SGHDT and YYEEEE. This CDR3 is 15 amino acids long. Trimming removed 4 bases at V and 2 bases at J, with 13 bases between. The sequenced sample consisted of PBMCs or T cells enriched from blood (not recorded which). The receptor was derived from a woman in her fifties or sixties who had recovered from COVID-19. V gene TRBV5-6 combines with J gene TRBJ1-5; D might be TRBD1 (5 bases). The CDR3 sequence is CASSPQGKGNQPQHF. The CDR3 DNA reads TGTGCCAGCAGCCCCCAGGGAAAGGGCAATCAGCCCCAGCATTTT.